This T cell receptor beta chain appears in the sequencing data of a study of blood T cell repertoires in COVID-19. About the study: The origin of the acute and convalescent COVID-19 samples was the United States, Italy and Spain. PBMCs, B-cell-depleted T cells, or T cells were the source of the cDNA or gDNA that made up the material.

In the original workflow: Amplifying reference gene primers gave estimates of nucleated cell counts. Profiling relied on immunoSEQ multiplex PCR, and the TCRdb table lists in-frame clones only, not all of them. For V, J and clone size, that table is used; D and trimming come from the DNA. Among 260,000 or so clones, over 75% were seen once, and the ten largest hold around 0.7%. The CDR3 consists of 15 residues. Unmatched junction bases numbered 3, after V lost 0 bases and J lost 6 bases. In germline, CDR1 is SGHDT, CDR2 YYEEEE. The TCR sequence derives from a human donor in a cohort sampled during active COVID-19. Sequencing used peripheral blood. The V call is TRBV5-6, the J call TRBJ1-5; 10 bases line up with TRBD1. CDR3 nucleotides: TGTGCCAGCAGCTTGGTTGGGACAGGGGTTCAGCCCCAGCATTTT. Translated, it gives CASSLVGTGVQPQHF.